This TCR beta chain was identified in a study of ipilimumab plus nivolumab after autologous stem cell transplantation. Overall study context: Typical patient got about 5 ipilimumab doses and roughly 8 nivolumab doses (median). Points from the study as a whole: TCR repertoire, Treg phenotype and gut microbiota reportedly support more study of this approach.

Notes on this clone: Its antigen is unknown.

This CDR3 has 13 residues. Germline V lookup: CDR1 SGHRS, CDR2 YFSETQ. V gave up 4 bases and J gave up 8 bases, with 13 bases separating them. Checkpoint therapy with ipilimumab 1 mg/kg began 14 to 28 days after transplant. Assay: immunoSEQ multiplex PCR; the TCRdb copy retains only in-frame clones and omits some. The sample records under 25,000 clones, roughly four fifths being singletons. This clonotype originated in a male donor with diffuse large B-cell lymphoma. Specimen: PBMCs, collected in a trial of ipilimumab plus nivolumab as post-transplant consolidation. This sequence joins TRBV5-1 and TRBJ2-1; weak D call: TRBD2 (5 bases). The CDR3 DNA reads as TGCGCCAGCAGCCTCCCTTTAGCGTATGAGCAGTTCTTC. It yields the protein CASSLPLAYEQFF.